This T cell receptor beta chain appears in the sequencing data of a study of cytotoxic CD8 clonotypes in ibrutinib-treated CLL. This clone was picked up a small number of times. Trimming removed 2 bases at V and 1 base at J, with 5 bases between. Per germline, CDR1 LNHDA and CDR2 SQIVND (reference sequence). This CDR3 region has 13 residues. Data came from immunoSEQ multiplex PCR; TCRdb stores just in-frame clones and leaves some out. The data contain around 310,000 clones, more than 65% of them singletons. Material: PBMCs, obtained before ibrutinib treatment. The TCR was taken from a human donor with chronic lymphocytic leukemia. J is TRBJ1-1 and V is TRBV19; D is undetermined. This chain's CDR3 is CASSISKNTEAFF. The CDR3 DNA is TGTGCCAGTAGTATAAGCAAGAACACTGAAGCTTTCTTT.